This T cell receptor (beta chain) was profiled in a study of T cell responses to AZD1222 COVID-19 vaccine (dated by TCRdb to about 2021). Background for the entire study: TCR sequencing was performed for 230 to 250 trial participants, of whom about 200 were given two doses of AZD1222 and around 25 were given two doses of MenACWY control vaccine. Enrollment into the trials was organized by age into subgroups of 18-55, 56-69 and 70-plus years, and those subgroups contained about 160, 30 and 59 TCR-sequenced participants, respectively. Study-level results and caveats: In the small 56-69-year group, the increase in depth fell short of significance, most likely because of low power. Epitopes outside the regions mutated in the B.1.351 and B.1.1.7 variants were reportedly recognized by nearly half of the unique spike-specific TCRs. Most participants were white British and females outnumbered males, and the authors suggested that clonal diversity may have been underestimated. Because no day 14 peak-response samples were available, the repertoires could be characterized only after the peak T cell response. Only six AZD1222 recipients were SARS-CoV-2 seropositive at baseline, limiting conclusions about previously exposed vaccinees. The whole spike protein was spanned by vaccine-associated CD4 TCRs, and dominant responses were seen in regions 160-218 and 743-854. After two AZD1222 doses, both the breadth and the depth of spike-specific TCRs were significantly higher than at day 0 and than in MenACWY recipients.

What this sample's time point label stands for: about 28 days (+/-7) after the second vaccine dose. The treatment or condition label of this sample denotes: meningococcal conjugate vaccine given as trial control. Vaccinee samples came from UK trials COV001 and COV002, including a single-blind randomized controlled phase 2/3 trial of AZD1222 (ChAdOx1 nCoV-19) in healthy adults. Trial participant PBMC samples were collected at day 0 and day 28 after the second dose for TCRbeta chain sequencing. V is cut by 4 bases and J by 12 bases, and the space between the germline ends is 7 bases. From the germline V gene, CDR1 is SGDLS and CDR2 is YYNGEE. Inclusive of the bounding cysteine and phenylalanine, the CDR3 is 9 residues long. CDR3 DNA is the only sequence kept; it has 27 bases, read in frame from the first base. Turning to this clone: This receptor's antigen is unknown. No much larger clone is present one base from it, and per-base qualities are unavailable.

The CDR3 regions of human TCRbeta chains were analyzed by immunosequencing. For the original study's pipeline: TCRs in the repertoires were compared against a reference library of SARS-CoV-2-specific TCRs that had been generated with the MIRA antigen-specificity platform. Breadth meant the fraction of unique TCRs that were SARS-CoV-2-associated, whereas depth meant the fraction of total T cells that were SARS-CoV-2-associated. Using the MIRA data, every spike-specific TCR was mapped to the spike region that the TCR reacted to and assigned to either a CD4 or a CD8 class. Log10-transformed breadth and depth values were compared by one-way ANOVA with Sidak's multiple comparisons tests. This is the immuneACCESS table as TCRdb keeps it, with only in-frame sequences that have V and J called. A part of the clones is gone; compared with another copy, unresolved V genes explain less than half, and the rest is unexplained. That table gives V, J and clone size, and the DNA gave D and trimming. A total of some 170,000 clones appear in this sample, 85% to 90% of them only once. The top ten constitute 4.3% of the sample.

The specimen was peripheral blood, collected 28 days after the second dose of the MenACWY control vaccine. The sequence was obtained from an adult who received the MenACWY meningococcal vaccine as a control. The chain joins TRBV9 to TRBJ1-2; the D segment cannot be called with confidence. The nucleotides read TGTGCCAGCAGCCCTCGAGACACCTTC. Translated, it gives CASSPRDTF.